The entry below gives a single T cell receptor (beta chain) sequence along with its context. This clone came up a few times. Its antigen remains unidentified. Per-nucleotide qualities are absent, and no much larger clonotype sits a single base away. The entry originates in a study of beta chain features in type 1 diabetes (dated by TCRdb to 2017 to 2018). With respect to the entire study: No differences in mean age, gender distribution, total cell number or subset yield were found between patients and healthy donors. A total of around 110,000,000 sorted cells were examined across all samples, and a strong correlation was observed between cell number per subset and RNA yield. The study compared TCRB repertoires of sorted circulating CD4+ T cell subsets between recently diagnosed type 1 diabetes patients and matched healthy donors. Regulatory and stem cell-like memory subsets were obtained from only 8 patients and about eight healthy donors, while naive and central memory subsets were obtained from all 30 or so donors.

The entire isolated RNA was reverse transcribed using the High Capacity cDNA Reverse Transcription Kit, and thus expressed TCRB transcripts were sequenced. Naive, central memory and regulatory T cell samples underwent deep immunoSEQ sequencing, averaging about 3.5 million total reads per sample. Sorted cells were lysed in RLT buffer and RNA was extracted with DNase-treated RNeasy Micro or Mini kits, depending on cell number. To prevent cross-contamination, every cell subset was processed on its own, while patient and healthy donor samples were processed together. The immunoSEQ multiplex PCR was used to amplify TCRB sequences from cDNA, yielding 87-bp fragments that span the CDR3 region. Amplicons were sequenced on the Illumina HiSeq platform. The source study handled its data this way. Synthetic template baselines were used to correct PCR bias computationally, reads within Hamming distance 2 were collapsed together, and singletons that could not be merged were discarded. Reads were aligned to IMGT to assign V, D and J genes, CDR3 length, and insertions or deletions at six rearrangement sites. Within each subset, clonotype counts were normalized to the number of sorted cells before true diversity and Gini coefficients were calculated with the tcR R package. The overlap coefficient, calculated on TCRB nucleotide sequences, was used to measure repertoire sharing. This immuneACCESS table, as held by TCRdb, lists in-frame sequences with V and J called but not all clones. Of the missing ones, under half trace to an unresolved V gene in checked studies; the others have no known cause. That table gives V, J and clone size, and the DNA gave D and trimming. The sample table shows tens of thousands of clones, and 35% to 50% are seen once. Around 1.5% of the sample is in the top ten clones.

The germline V gene (reference sequence) provides CDR1 SGHNT and CDR2 YYREEE. For this chain, trimming is 2 bases at the V end and 3 bases at the J end, and the number of junction bases without a gene match is 1. Taken from cysteine to phenylalanine, the CDR3 has 13 residues. This entry keeps only the CDR3 DNA: 39 bases, framed from base 1. Overall study results and their limits: Because cDNA rather than genomic DNA was sequenced, highly expressing activated cells could have been over-represented, although no difference in activation and CD3 levels was found between groups. Naive, central memory and regulatory TCRB repertoires appeared more similar among patients than among healthy donors. Shorter templates might have been favored by PCR, but patient and control samples were amplified and corrected together, so both groups would have been affected equally by any skew. At VDJ recombination sites, patients with type 1 diabetes made fewer insertions and deleted more nucleotides, a pattern implying thymic rearrangement abnormalities. In all four CD4+ subsets, TCRB CDR3 length was moderately but significantly shorter in type 1 diabetes patients. Only small numbers of individuals were included in the HLA sub-analyses, which left unresolved whether HLA type had any influence on TCRB rearrangement.

A single peripheral blood draw of approximately 120 mL on average was collected from each donor into heparinised tubes. A BD FACSAria II was used to sort naive, central memory, regulatory and stem cell-like memory CD4+ T cells with a panel that included CD45RO, CCR7, CD25, CD127, CD95 and CD27. All sorted populations exceeded 95% purity. PBMCs were separated immediately by Lymphoprep density gradient centrifugation and were stained directly, without being cultured. Samples were stained and sorted in pairs, with one healthy donor and one patient per experiment, so that batch effects were minimized. The receptor's source is a man aged 30-40 years with type 1 diabetes. The specimen sequenced was Tregs from blood. The cell subset or site label here, explained by the study, means: regulatory CD4+ T cells. The rearrangement joined TRBV5-4 to TRBJ1-2; TRBD1 lines up with 7 middle nucleotides. DNA sequence: TGTGCCAGCAGCTTACAGGGGCACTATGGCTACACCTTC. It translates to CASSLQGHYGYTF.